Below, one T cell receptor beta chain is given with its context. What it binds is not known. This sample is drawn from a study of response to subunit inactivated influenza vaccine. TCRdb recomputed calls from the RT-PCR reads with MiXCR, one row per CDR3 protein. The table records fewer than 600,000 distinct CDR3 sequences, 6% to 9% of them present only once. Broader study findings: That few new T cells are recruited by each seasonal influenza vaccination was the authors' suggestion.

Trimming took 3 bases from V and 5 from J, leaving 10 bases between them. Per germline, CDR1 LNHNV and CDR2 YYDKDF (reference sequence). CDR3 length equals 13 residues. Sequences were derived from PBMCs from blood, sampled roughly 24 months after vaccination. The chain is built from TRBV15 and TRBJ2-5; D not resolved. The sequence was collected from a man between 50 and 70 years old who received an inactivated influenza vaccine. The DNA of the CDR3 is TGTGCCACCAGCAGGCGCGTGAGTGAGACCCAGTACTTC. This encodes CATSRRVSETQYF.